This is a list of T cell receptor beta chains from one sample in a study of shared clonotypes between healthy human individuals. Repertoires were generated with immunoSEQ multiplex PCR, while TCRdb's copy carries only in-frame clones and drops some. The sample contains over 750,000 clones, approximately 97% of which appear only once. The sequenced sample was naive CD8+ T cells sorted from blood. The receptor set was obtained from a young man in good health. Both conserved end residues are part of each CDR3. The D gene is left open where the match is weak. Not every row has a clone size; where given, it reads once, few, many or a size class.

J	size	D	V	DNA	CDR3
TRBJ2-7	.	TRBD1	TRBV27	TGTGCCAGCAGTTTAGGGACAGGGGAGCTCGAGCAGTACTTC	CASSLGTGELEQYF
TRBJ2-1	.	TRBD2	TRBV14	TGTGCCAGCAGCCAAGTCCTAGCGGGTAGTAACAATGAGCAGTTCTTC	CASSQVLAGSNNEQFF
TRBJ2-3	.	TRBD1	TRBV19	TGTGCCAGTAGCCCCTGGGACAGGGGCCCCAAGGATACGCAGTATTTT	CASSPWDRGPKDTQYF
TRBJ2-7	.	TRBD2	TRBV19	TGTGCCAGTGGGACTAGCGGGAGTTACGAGCAGTACTTC	CASGTSGSYEQYF
TRBJ2-2	.	TRBD2	TRBV4-3	TGCGCCAGCAGCCAAGTAGCGGGGCAGAAGTCGGCCACCGGGGAGCTGTTTTTT	CASSQVAGQKSATGELFF
TRBJ2-2	once	.	TRBV5-4	TGTGCCAGCAGCTTGAGTGGGGAGCTGTTTTTT	CASSLSGELFF
TRBJ1-2	once	.	TRBV15	TGTGCCACCAGCAGAGAGTCTAACTATGGCTACACCTTC	CATSRESNYGYTF
TRBJ2-1	.	TRBD2	TRBV5-1	TGCGCCAGCAGTCGCGGACTAGCGGGACCCTACAATGAGCAGTTCTTC	CASSRGLAGPYNEQFF
TRBJ2-1	.	.	TRBV5-1	TGCGCCAGCAGCTTTAGAAGCTCCTACAATGAGCAGTTCTTC	CASSFRSSYNEQFF
TRBJ2-3	.	.	TRBV7-3	TGTGCCAGCAGCTTAACGGGATTGGGCACAGATACGCAGTATTTT	CASSLTGLGTDTQYF
TRBJ2-3	once	.	TRBV7-9	TGTGCCAGCAGCTCAAGAAACGACCCGGACACGCAGTATTTT	CASSSRNDPDTQYF
TRBJ2-7	.	.	TRBV10-2	TGCGCCAGCACTCCGGGCCTCCTGGACGAGCAGTACTTC	CASTPGLLDEQYF
TRBJ2-7	.	TRBD1	TRBV7-9	TGTGCCAGCAGCCCCCCTGAGGGACAGGGATTCTACGAGCAGTACTTC	CASSPPEGQGFYEQYF
TRBJ2-1	.	.	TRBV7-9	TGTGCCAGCCAACCGGGTGGCGGGGATGAGCAGTTCTTC	CASQPGGGDEQFF
TRBJ2-7	.	TRBD1	TRBV6-6	TGTGCCAGCAGTTACTCAGACAGGGTGGAGGAGCAGTACTTC	CASSYSDRVEEQYF
TRBJ2-7	.	.	TRBV6-6	TGTGCCAGCAGTTATCAGGACGAGCAGTACTTC	CASSYQDEQYF
TRBJ2-1	.	.	TRBV6-1	TGTGCCAGCAGTGCCCGCGACGGGAACTCCTACAATGAGCAGTTCTTC	CASSARDGNSYNEQFF
TRBJ2-7	.	TRBD1	TRBV7-9	TGTGCCAGCAGCTTAACCATGACAGGGCCCTACGAGCAGTACTTC	CASSLTMTGPYEQYF
TRBJ1-1	.	.	TRBV2	TGTGCCAGCAGTGAGAAGACAGGTAAGAGGGCTGAAGCTTTCTTT	CASSEKTGKRAEAFF
TRBJ2-7	.	TRBD1	TRBV6-1	TGTGCCAGCAGTCCGCAGGGGGCAAATACTTATGAGCAGTACTTC	CASSPQGANTYEQYF
TRBJ1-3	.	.	TRBV6-1	TGTGCCAGCAGTGAAGCGATTGGGCCGGATGTGTCTGGAAACACCATATATTTT	CASSEAIGPDVSGNTIYF
TRBJ2-5	.	TRBD1	TRBV7-9	TGTGCCAGCAGCTTAGCTGCATGGGACAGACAAGAGACCCAGTACTTC	CASSLAAWDRQETQYF
TRBJ2-5	few	.	TRBV6-5	TGTGCCAGCAGTTACGGGGGAGAGACCCAGTACTTC	CASSYGGETQYF
TRBJ2-7	once	.	TRBV19	TGTGCCAGTAGTAACTTCCACGGGAGCTCCTACGAGCAGTACTTC	CASSNFHGSSYEQYF